The clone carrying this TCR beta chain was seen a few times. This specimen comes from a study of blood T cell repertoires in COVID-19. Across the whole study: PBMCs, B-cell-depleted T cells, or T cells were the source of the cDNA or gDNA that made up the material.

How the authors handled the data: Reference gene primer amplification gave nucleated cell count estimates. TCRdb's table, derived via immunoSEQ multiplex PCR, lists solely in-frame clones and lacks some. The V and J calls and clone size are taken from that table; D and trimming were inferred from the DNA. The repertoire includes about 130,000 clones, 81% of them detected once, and 3.8% sits in the top ten. V was pared by 0 bases and J by 4 bases, with 6 bases between. This CDR3 is built from 13 residues. The sequenced sample consisted of peripheral blood. This chain links TRBV12-3 or TRBV12-4 with TRBJ1-2; D is perhaps TRBD1 (5 bases). The sequence derives from a woman aged 45-60 years with acute or convalescent COVID-19. The CDR3 region is CASSLAGAYGYTF. In DNA form, the CDR3 reads TGTGCCAGCAGTTTAGCTGGGGCCTATGGCTACACCTTC.